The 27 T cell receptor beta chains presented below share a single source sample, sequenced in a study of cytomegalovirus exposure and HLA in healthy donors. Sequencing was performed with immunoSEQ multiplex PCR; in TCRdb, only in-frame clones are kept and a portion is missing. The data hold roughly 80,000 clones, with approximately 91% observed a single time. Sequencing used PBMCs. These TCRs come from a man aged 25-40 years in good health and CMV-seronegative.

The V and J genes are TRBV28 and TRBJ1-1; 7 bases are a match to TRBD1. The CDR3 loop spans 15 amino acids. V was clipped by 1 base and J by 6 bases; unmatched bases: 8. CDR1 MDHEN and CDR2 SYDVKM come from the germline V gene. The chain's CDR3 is CASSLFSRGAPEAFF. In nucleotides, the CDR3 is TGTGCCAGCAGTTTATTTAGCAGGGGGGCGCCTGAAGCTTTCTTT.

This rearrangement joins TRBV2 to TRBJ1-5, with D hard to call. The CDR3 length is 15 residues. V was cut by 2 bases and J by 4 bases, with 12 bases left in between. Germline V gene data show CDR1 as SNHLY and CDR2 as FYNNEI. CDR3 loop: CASSEHRLLNQPQHF. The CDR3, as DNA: TGTGCCAGCAGTGAACATAGACTCCTAAATCAGCCCCAGCATTTT.

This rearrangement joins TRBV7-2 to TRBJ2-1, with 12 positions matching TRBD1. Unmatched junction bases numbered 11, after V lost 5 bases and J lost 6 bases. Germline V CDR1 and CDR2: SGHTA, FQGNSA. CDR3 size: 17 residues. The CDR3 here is CASSGTGGGFVLNEQFF. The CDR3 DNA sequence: TGTGCCAGCAGCGGGACAGGGGGCGGATTCGTACTCAATGAGCAGTTCTTC.

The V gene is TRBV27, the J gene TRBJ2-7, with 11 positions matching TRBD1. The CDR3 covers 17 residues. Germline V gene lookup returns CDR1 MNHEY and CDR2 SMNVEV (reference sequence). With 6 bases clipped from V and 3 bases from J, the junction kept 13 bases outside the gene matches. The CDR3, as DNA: TGTGCCAGCAGCATACTAGGAGGACAGGGGGCGGTCTACGAGCAGTACTTC. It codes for CASSILGGQGAVYEQYF.

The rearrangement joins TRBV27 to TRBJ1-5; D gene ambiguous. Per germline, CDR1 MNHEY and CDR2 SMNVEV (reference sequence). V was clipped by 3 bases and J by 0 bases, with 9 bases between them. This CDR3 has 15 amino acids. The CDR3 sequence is CASSLYSHSNQPQHF. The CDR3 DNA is TGTGCCAGCAGTTTGTACAGCCATAGCAATCAGCCCCAGCATTTT.

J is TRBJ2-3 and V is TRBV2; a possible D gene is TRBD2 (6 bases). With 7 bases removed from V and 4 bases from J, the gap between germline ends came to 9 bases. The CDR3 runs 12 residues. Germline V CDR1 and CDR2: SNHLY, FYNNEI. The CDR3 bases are TGTGCCAGCACACTAGCCCCAGATACGCAGTATTTT. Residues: CASTLAPDTQYF.

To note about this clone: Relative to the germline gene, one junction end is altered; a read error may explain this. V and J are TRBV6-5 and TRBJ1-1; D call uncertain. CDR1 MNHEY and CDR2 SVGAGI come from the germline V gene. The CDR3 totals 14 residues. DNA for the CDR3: TGTGCCAGCAGTCCCTTCGGCGGGAACACTAAAGCTTTCTTT. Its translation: CASSPFGGNTKAFF.

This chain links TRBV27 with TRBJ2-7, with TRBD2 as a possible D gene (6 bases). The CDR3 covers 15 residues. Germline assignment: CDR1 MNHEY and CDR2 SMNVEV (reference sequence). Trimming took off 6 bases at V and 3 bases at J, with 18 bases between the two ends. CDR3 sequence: CASSQRQSGVYEQYF. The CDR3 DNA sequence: TGTGCCAGCAGCCAGAGGCAATCGGGAGTCTACGAGCAGTACTTC.

This CDR3 is CATSRGGTGAYEQYF. In DNA, the CDR3 is TGTGCCACCAGCAGAGGTGGGACAGGGGCCTACGAGCAGTACTTC. This chain connects TRBV15 to TRBJ2-7, with 10 positions matching TRBD1. This CDR3 is 15 amino acids long. Germline CDR1 reads LNHNV; CDR2 reads YYDKDF (reference sequence). V was pared by 1 base and J by 2 bases, with 2 bases of the junction left unmatched.

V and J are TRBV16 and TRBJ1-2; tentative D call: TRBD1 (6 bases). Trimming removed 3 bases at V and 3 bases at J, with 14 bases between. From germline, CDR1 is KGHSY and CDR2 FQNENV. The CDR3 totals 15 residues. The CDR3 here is CASSHNRAVDYGYTF. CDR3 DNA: TGTGCCAGCAGCCACAACAGGGCGGTTGACTATGGCTACACCTTC.

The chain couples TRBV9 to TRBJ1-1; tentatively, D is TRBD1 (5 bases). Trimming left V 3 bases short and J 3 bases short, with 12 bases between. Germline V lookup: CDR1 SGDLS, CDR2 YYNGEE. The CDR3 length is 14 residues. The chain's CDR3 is CASSEGVGDTEAFF. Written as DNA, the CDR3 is TGTGCCAGCAGCGAAGGGGTTGGGGACACTGAAGCTTTCTTT.

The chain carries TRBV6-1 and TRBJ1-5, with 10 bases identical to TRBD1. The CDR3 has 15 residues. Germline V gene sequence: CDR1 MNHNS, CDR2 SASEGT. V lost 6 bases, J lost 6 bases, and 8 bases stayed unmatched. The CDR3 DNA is TGTGCCAGCAGAAGACAGGGGGCTTTTGTTCAGCCCCAGCATTTT. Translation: CASRRQGAFVQPQHF.

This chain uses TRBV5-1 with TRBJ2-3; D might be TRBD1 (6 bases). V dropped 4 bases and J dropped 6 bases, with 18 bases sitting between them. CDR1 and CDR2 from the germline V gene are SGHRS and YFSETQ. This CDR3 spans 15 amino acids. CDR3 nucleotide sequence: TGCGCCAGCAGCCGCGAATGGACAGTAGGGGATACGCAGTATTTT. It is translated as CASSREWTVGDTQYF. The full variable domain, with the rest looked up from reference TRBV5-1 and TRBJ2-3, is KAGVTQTPRYLIKTRGQQVTLSCSPISGHRSVSWYQQTPGQGLQFLFEYFSETQRNKGNFPGRFSGRQFSNSRSEMNVSTLELGDSALYLCASSREWTVGDTQYFGPGTRLTVL.

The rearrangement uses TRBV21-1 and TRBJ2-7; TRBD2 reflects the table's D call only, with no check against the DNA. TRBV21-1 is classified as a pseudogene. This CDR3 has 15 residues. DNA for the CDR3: TGTGCCAGCAGCAAGAGCGGGAGTAGGTCCTACGAGCAGTACTTC. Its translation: CASSKSGSRSYEQYF.

CDR3 residues: CASRVGLAVNNEQFF. Here the CDR3 DNA reads TGTGCCAGTAGGGTGGGACTAGCGGTTAACAATGAGCAGTTCTTC. The chain employs TRBV19 and TRBJ2-1; 11 nucleotides agree with TRBD2. Per the germline V gene, CDR1 is LNHDA and CDR2 is SQIVND (reference sequence). The J segment lost 5 bases and the V segment lost 6 bases, leaving 6 bases of the junction unmatched. This CDR3 spans 15 amino acids.

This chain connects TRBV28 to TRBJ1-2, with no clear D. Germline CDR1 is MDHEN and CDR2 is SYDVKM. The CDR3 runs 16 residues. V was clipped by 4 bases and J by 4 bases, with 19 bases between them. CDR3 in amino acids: CASSSSYVGDPYGYTF. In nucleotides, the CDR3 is TGTGCCAGCAGTTCTTCCTACGTGGGAGATCCCTATGGCTACACCTTC.

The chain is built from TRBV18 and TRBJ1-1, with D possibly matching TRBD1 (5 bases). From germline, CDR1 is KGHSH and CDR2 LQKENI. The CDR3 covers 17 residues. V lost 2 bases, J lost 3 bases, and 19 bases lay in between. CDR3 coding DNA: TGTGCCAGCTCACCAGTGGGGACTTACCTAGGGTACACTGAAGCTTTCTTT. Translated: CASSPVGTYLGYTEAFF.

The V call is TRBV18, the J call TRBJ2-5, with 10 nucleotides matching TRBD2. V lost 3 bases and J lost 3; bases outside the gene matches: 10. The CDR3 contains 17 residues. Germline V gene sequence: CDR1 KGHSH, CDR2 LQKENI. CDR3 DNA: TGTGCCAGCTCACCGAGAGCCAGAACTAGCGGGAAAGAGACCCAGTACTTC. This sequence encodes CASSPRARTSGKETQYF.

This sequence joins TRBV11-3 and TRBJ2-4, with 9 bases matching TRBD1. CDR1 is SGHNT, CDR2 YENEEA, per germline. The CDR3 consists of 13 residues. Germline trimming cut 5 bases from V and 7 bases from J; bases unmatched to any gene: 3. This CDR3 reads CASSPGQGNIQYF. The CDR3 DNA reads TGTGCCAGCAGCCCGGGACAGGGCAACATTCAGTACTTC.

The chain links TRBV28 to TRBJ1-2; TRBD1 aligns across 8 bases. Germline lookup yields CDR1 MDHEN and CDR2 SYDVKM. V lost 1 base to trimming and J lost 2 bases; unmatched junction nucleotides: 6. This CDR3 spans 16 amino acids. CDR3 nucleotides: TGTGCCAGCAGTTTATTAGGACAGGGCGGCAACTATGGCTACACCTTC. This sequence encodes CASSLLGQGGNYGYTF.

In DNA form, the CDR3 reads TGCGCCAGCAGCTCGCCCACGGGTACGAACACCGGGGAGCTGTTTTTT. Its translation is CASSSPTGTNTGELFF. The chain employs TRBV5-1 and TRBJ2-2, with D unclear. CDR3 size: 16 residues. The V end was cut by 3 bases, the J end by 0 bases, with 12 bases between. Germline-derived CDR1 and CDR2 are SGHRS and YFSETQ.

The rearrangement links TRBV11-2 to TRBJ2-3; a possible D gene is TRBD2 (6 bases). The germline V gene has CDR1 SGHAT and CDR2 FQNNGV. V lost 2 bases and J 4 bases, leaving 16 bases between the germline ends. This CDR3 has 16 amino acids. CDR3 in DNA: TGTGCCAGCAGCTTACGCGGCGGGGCCATCCCAGATACGCAGTATTTT. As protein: CASSLRGGAIPDTQYF. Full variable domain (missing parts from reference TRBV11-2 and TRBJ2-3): EAGVAQSPRYKIIEKRQSVAFWCNPISGHATLYWYQQILGQGPKLLIQFQNNGVVDDSQLPKDRFSAERLKGVDSTLKIQPAKLEDSAVYLCASSLRGGAIPDTQYFGPGTRLTVL.

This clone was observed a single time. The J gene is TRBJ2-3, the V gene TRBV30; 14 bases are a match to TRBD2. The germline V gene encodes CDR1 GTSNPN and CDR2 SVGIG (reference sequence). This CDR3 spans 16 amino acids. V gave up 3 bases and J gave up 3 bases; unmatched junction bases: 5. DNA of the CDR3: TGTGCCTGGAGGAAAGGACTAGCGGGAGGTACAGATACGCAGTATTTT. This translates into CAWRKGLAGGTDTQYF.

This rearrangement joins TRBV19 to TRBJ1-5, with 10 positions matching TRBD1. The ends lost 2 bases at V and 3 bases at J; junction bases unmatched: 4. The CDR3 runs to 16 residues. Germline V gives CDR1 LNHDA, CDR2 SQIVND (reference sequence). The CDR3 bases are TGTGCCAGTAGTATAAGGGGACAGGGGCCCAATCAGCCCCAGCATTTT. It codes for CASSIRGQGPNQPQHF.

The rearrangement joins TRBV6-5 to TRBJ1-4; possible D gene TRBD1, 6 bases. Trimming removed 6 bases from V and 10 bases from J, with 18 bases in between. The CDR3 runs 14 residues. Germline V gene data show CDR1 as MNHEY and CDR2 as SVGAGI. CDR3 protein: CASSDRDKGRKLFF. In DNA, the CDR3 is TGTGCCAGCAGCGACCGGGACAAGGGCCGAAAACTGTTTTTT.

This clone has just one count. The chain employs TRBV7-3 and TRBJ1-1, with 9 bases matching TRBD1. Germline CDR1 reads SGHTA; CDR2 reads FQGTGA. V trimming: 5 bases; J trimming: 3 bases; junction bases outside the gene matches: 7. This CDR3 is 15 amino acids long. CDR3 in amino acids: CASSPDRGTHTEAFF. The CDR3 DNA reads TGTGCCAGCAGCCCGGACAGGGGTACGCACACTGAAGCTTTCTTT.

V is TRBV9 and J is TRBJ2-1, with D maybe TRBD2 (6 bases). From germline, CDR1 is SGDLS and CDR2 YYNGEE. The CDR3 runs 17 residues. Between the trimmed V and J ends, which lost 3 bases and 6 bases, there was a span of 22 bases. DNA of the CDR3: TGTGCCAGCAGCGGGCGGGGCACTAGTGGGGGTAGCAATGAGCAGTTCTTC. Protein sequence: CASSGRGTSGGSNEQFF.